Listed below are T cell receptor beta chains from one sample, sequenced in a study of shared T cell receptors in the human thymus. Using immunoSEQ multiplex PCR, the repertoire was profiled, and TCRdb retains in-frame clones only, with some absent. The sample yields some 640,000 clones, more than 70% seen once. The same data also went into a second study, on human thymus T cells.

Source material: thymocytes. The receptors were sampled from a boy less than two years old with a congenital heart defect. CDR3s include the opening cysteine and the closing phenylalanine or tryptophan. The order of the fields is J gene, V gene, D gene, CDR3 length, clone size, CDR3 DNA, CDR3 protein. A D gene is named only where the DNA matches it firmly. The size of a clone is reported for some rows only, either as once, few or many, or as a class for expanded clones.

>TRBJ1-5|TRBV19|TRBD1|14|.
TGTGCCAGTGGTCACAGGGGTTTCAATCAGCCCCAGCATTTT
CASGHRGFNQPQHF
>TRBJ2-7|TRBV28|TRBD1|13|once
TGTGCCAGCATTTTCTCAGGGGGCAGCGAGCAGTACTTC
CASIFSGGSEQYF
>TRBJ2-5|TRBV7-9|.|13|.
TGTGCCAGCAGCTCGGGAGTGGAAGAGACCCAGTACTTC
CASSSGVEETQYF
>TRBJ1-4|TRBV5-1|TRBD1|18|.
TGCGCCAGCAGCCCAACTGACAGGGGGCTTGGGACTAATGAAAAACTGTTTTTT
CASSPTDRGLGTNEKLFF
>TRBJ2-5|TRBV19|.|13|.
TGTGCCAGTAGTTCGGTAGCGGAAGAGACCCAGTACTTC
CASSSVAEETQYF
>TRBJ2-1|TRBV27|TRBD2|15|.
TGTGCCAGCAGTTTTGGGCTAGCGGGAGGGTATGAGCAGTTCTTC
CASSFGLAGGYEQFF
>TRBJ1-5|TRBV28|.|15|few
TGTGCCAGCAGTTACCCGGGAACCAAGGTCCATCCCCAGCATTTT
CASSYPGTKVHPQHF
>TRBJ1-1|TRBV7-4|.|15|once
TGTGCCAGCAGCCAACCCCGGGGAGGGAAAACTGAAGCTTTCTTT
CASSQPRGGKTEAFF
>TRBJ1-4|TRBV7-9|.|19|.
TGTGCCAGCAGCTCCACAGGACCCCGAACACGCCATCATAATGAAAAACTGTTTTTT
CASSSTGPRTRHHNEKLFF
>TRBJ1-1|TRBV15|.|15|.
TGTGCCACCAGCAGATCAGGGGATAAGAACACTGAAGCTTTCTTT
CATSRSGDKNTEAFF
>TRBJ2-3|TRBV14|TRBD2|19|.
TGTGCCAGCAGCCAGCAACCGGGACTAGACTTCAAAGGGACAGATACGCAGTATTTT
CASSQQPGLDFKGTDTQYF
>TRBJ1-2|TRBV5-1|.|14|.
TGCGCCAGCAGCTTGGTGGGGCAGGACTATGGCTACACCTTC
CASSLVGQDYGYTF
>TRBJ1-2|TRBV10-2|.|15|.
TGCGCCAGCAGTGAGACTGTCCGGCGGAGCTATGGCTACACCTTC
CASSETVRRSYGYTF
>TRBJ2-7|TRBV7-8|TRBD1|17|.
TGTGCCAGCAGCCTAACGAACAGGGGGCAAGAAGGTTACGAGCAGTACTTC
CASSLTNRGQEGYEQYF
>TRBJ1-5|TRBV6-5|.|15|.
TGTGCCAGCAGTCCCTCCCCAGGGGTTCGGCAGCCCCAGCATTTT
CASSPSPGVRQPQHF
>TRBJ2-1|TRBV18|TRBD1|16|.
TGTGCCAGCTCACCCCGGGACAGGGGAGTGGGTAATGAGCAGTTCTTC
CASSPRDRGVGNEQFF
>TRBJ2-7|TRBV4-3|TRBD2|19|once
TGCGCCAGCAGCTCCCGCGCTAGCGGGGGGGCTTTAAACATCTACGAGCAGTACTTC
CASSSRASGGALNIYEQYF
>TRBJ2-3|TRBV7-9|.|16|.
TGTGCCAGCGGGGATGTGGCGGGTAGGGATTTAGATACGCAGTATTTT
CASGDVAGRDLDTQYF
>TRBJ1-5|TRBV19|.|18|.
TGTGCCAGTAGCTCCCATTCCCCCAGGACGGAGGGCAATCAGCCCCAGCATTTT
CASSSHSPRTEGNQPQHF
>TRBJ1-1|TRBV4-3|.|17|.
TGCGCCAGCAGCCCCGGGGAAAAACAGGGCGTAGAGACTGAAGCTTTCTTT
CASSPGEKQGVETEAFF
>TRBJ1-5|TRBV28|TRBD1|19|once
TGTGCCAGCAGTTTATCGGTTGGACAGGGGGCTGGGGGCAATCAGCCCCAGCATTTT
CASSLSVGQGAGGNQPQHF
>TRBJ2-1|TRBV28|TRBD2|16|.
TGTGCCAGCAGTTTGGTTGGGAGGGGTGGATACAATGAGCAGTTCTTC
CASSLVGRGGYNEQFF
>TRBJ1-5|TRBV6-1|.|15|.
TGTGCCAGTAAACACTCAGGACCGGGGGATCAGCCCCAGCATTTT
CASKHSGPGDQPQHF
>TRBJ1-2|TRBV28|.|11|.
TGTGCCAGCCACAGGGCGGACGGCTACACCTTC
CASHRADGYTF
>TRBJ2-7|TRBV4-2|TRBD2|17|.
TGTGCCAGCAGCCAAGGTTCTGGGACTAGCCCTTCCTACGAGCAGTACTTC
CASSQGSGTSPSYEQYF
>TRBJ2-2|TRBV28|.|15|.
TGTGCCAGCAGGGAATGGGACACATACACCGGGGAGCTGTTTTTT
CASREWDTYTGELFF
>TRBJ1-3|TRBV28|.|15|few
TGTGCCAGCAGACCTCCAGGGGAAGTTAGAAACACCATATATTTT
CASRPPGEVRNTIYF
>TRBJ2-5|TRBV2|.|11|.
TGTGCCAGCGCCAACGGGGAGACCCAGTACTTC
CASANGETQYF